This TCR beta chain stems from a study of shared clonotypes between healthy human individuals. Study summary: For every donor, three CD4 naive, three CD4 memory, two CD8 naive and one CD8 memory plates were used.

The protocol was immunoSEQ multiplex PCR, while the TCRdb copy is restricted to in-frame clones and leaves out a portion. The top ten hold approximately 0.11% of the sample, which has 600,000 or so clones, approximately 95% seen once. This clone was observed a handful of times. The naive CD8 subset, CD45RO-negative cells positively selected for CCR7, excluded terminally differentiated effector memory CD45RA+ cells. The germline CDR1 and CDR2 sequences are SGHRS and YFSETQ. V dropped 4 bases and J dropped 5 bases, with 19 bases sitting between them. The CDR3 spans 16 residues. The rearrangement uses TRBV5-1 and TRBJ2-1, with D hard to call. Sequencing was done on a sample of naive CD8+ T cells sorted from blood. The clonotype comes from a woman in her twenties or thirties in good health. This CDR3 reads CASSMSANLLHNEQFF. The DNA for the CDR3 is TGCGCCAGCAGCATGTCGGCCAATCTCCTACACAATGAGCAGTTCTTC.